The 20 T cell receptor beta chains in this list originate from one sample, sequenced in a study of CD8 T cells in Susac syndrome. RNA was extracted with the RNeasy kit, and a quantity of 0.5 to 1 ug was reverse transcribed using random hexamers. TCRdb fed the immunoSEQ multiplex PCR reads into MiXCR, producing one record per CDR3 protein. There are over 80,000 distinct CDR3 sequences in the sample; 90% to 95% occur only once, and around 0.34% lies in the top ten. The specimen sequenced was CD8+ T cells from PBMCs. The receptors were sampled from a human donor in good health.

V is TRBV30 and J is TRBJ1-1; D possibly corresponds to TRBD1 (6 bases). The CDR3 length is 13 residues. Germline lookup yields CDR1 GTSNPN and CDR2 SVGIG (reference sequence). V was cut by 2 bases and J by 5 bases, with 12 bases left in between. This chain's CDR3 is CAWSLGAGTEAFF. For the CDR3, the DNA is TGTGCCTGGAGTCTGGGGGCTGGGACTGAAGCTTTCTTT. The whole variable domain, remainder taken from reference TRBV30 and TRBJ1-1, is SQTIHQWPATLVQPVGSPLSLECTVEGTSNPNLYWYRQAAGRGLQLLFYSVGIGQISSEVPQNLSASRPQDRQFILSSKKLLLSDSGFYLCAWSLGAGTEAFFGQGTRLTVV.

The V and J genes are TRBV5-1 and TRBJ2-3; D possibly corresponds to TRBD1 (6 bases). CDR3 length: 15 amino acids. CDR1 is SGHRS, CDR2 YFSETQ, per germline. Trimming took 1 base from V and 2 from J, leaving 11 bases between them. CDR3 amino acids: CASSLQGQYTDTQYF. The CDR3 DNA sequence: TGCGCCAGCAGCTTGCAAGGACAGTACACAGATACGCAGTATTTT.

The V call is TRBV5-6, the J call TRBJ2-7; TRBD1 matches 10 bases. The J segment lost 5 bases and the V segment lost 4 bases, leaving 6 bases of the junction unmatched. CDR3 size: 14 residues. CDR1 SGHDT and CDR2 YYEEEE come from the germline V gene. CDR3 nucleotides: TGTGCCAGCAGCCCCGGGACAGGGGCGCACGAGCAGTACTTC. Amino acid sequence: CASSPGTGAHEQYF.

The chain couples TRBV27 to TRBJ2-5, with D perhaps assigned TRBD1 or TRBD2 (6 bases each). V lost 4 bases and J 4 bases, leaving 19 bases between the germline ends. Germline CDR1 is MNHEY and CDR2 is SMNVEV (reference sequence). The CDR3 runs 16 residues. CDR3 sequence (DNA): TGTGCCAGCAGTTCCCGGGACTTCCCACAGGGAGAGACCCAGTACTTC. This sequence encodes CASSSRDFPQGETQYF.

The rearrangement joins TRBV5-1 to TRBJ2-3; D may be TRBD1 or TRBD2 (5 bases each). The CDR3 spans 15 residues. V was trimmed by 0 bases and J by 0 bases, leaving 8 bases between them. CDR1 and CDR2 (germline): SGHRS, YFSETQ. Here the CDR3 DNA reads TGCGCCAGCAGCTTGGGAGGGGCTAGCACAGATACGCAGTATTTT. Translation: CASSLGGASTDTQYF.

The rearrangement uses TRBV19 and TRBJ2-4; no firm D call. V was cut by 1 base and J by 8 bases, with 9 bases left in between. Germline V gives CDR1 LNHDA, CDR2 SQIVND (reference sequence). This CDR3 comprises 13 residues. DNA of the CDR3: TGTGCCAGTAGTATAGCCTCGGCGGACATTCAGTACTTC. Translation gives CASSIASADIQYF.

The V gene is TRBV25-1, the J gene TRBJ2-3; D call uncertain. The CDR3 consists of 10 residues. The V end was cut by 5 bases, the J end by 5 bases, with 2 bases between. Germline V CDR1 and CDR2: MGHDK, SYGVNS. The CDR3: CASSQDTQYF. The CDR3 coding sequence is TGTGCCAGCAGTCAAGATACGCAGTATTTT.

The chain carries TRBV9 and TRBJ2-1; D remains unclear. The CDR3 sequence is 12 residues long. Trimming took off 0 bases at V and 8 bases at J, with 6 bases between the two ends. CDR1 and CDR2 (germline): SGDLS, YYNGEE. The CDR3 is CASSVVAYEQFF. The CDR3 nucleotides read TGTGCCAGCAGCGTAGTGGCGTATGAGCAGTTCTTC.

The chain combines TRBV6-5 with TRBJ1-3, with 7 bases that match TRBD1. CDR3 length equals 16 residues. Germline CDR1 and CDR2: MNHEY and SVGAGI. The V segment lost 0 bases and the J segment 2 bases; nucleotides outside the gene matches: 4. The CDR3 nucleotides read TGTGCCAGCAGTTACTCTTCCGGGACAGCTGGAAACACCATATATTTT. Encoded protein: CASSYSSGTAGNTIYF.

The chain combines TRBV7-9 with TRBJ2-1; 8 nucleotides align to TRBD1. This CDR3 has 11 amino acids. CDR1 is SEHNR, CDR2 FQNEAQ, per germline (reference sequence). DNA for the CDR3: TGTGCTACACAGGGGGGTAATGAGCAGTTCTTC. This translates into CATQGGNEQFF.

The CDR3 protein is CASSYSRVVLPGELFF. In DNA, the CDR3 is TGTGCCAGCAGTTACTCGAGGGTTGTTTTACCCGGGGAGCTGTTTTTT. The chain uses TRBV6-5 and TRBJ2-2; D perhaps matches TRBD2 (5 bases). From germline, CDR1 is MNHEY and CDR2 SVGAGI. The CDR3 has 16 residues. V lost 0 bases and J lost 6, with 14 bases in between.

The chain links TRBV19 to TRBJ2-7, with a weak D call TRBD2 (6 bases). The length of the CDR3 is 13 residues. The V and J ends lost 3 bases and 2 bases respectively, with 8 bases between them. Germline CDR1 reads LNHDA; CDR2 reads SQIVND (reference sequence). CDR3 bases: TGTGCCAGTAGTATGTCGGGGGCCTACGAGCAGTACTTC. As protein: CASSMSGAYEQYF.

This clonotype has just one count. The rearrangement uses TRBV7-8 and TRBJ1-1; 12 bases map to TRBD1. Germline assignment: CDR1 SGHVS and CDR2 FQNEAQ. V shed 3 bases, J shed 1 base, and the junction held 9 bases outside the gene matches. This CDR3 has 18 amino acids. The CDR3 nucleotides are TGTGCCAGCAGCTTTATCCGGGGACAGGGGGCGTCGAACACTGAAGCTTTCTTT. This codes for CASSFIRGQGASNTEAFF.

The rearrangement joins TRBV5-8 to TRBJ1-2; D might be TRBD1 (5 bases). The CDR3 is 16 residues long. The germline V and J ends were trimmed by 4 bases and 4 bases, with 20 bases remaining between them. The germline CDR1 and CDR2 sequences are SGHTS and YDEGEE. The CDR3 here is CASSRRGSPNFYGYTF. In DNA, the CDR3 is TGTGCCAGCAGCCGAAGGGGCAGCCCTAATTTCTATGGCTACACCTTC.

DNA for the CDR3: TGTGCCAGCAGTTACGGCAGGGGGTCCTCCTATAATTCACCCCTCCACTTT. Translating it yields CASSYGRGSSYNSPLHF. This sequence joins TRBV6-5 and TRBJ1-6; 7 nucleotides align to TRBD1. Germline V lookup: CDR1 MNHEY, CDR2 SVGAGI. The CDR3 loop spans 17 amino acids. J gave up 0 bases and V 2 bases, and 4 bases lay outside the gene matches.

The chain has TRBV7-3 and TRBJ1-1; a possible D gene is TRBD1 (5 bases). The CDR3 loop spans 13 amino acids. V was cut by 4 bases and J by 7 bases, with 13 bases left in between. Germline V gives CDR1 SGHTA, CDR2 FQGTGA. The CDR3 here is CASSWSGDGEAFF. In nucleotides, the CDR3 is TGTGCCAGCAGCTGGAGCGGGGACGGTGAAGCTTTCTTT.

This chain connects TRBV4-2 to TRBJ1-1; perhaps TRBD1 as D (6 bases). The CDR3 is 15 residues long. V lost 3 bases and J lost 7, with 18 bases in between. Per germline, CDR1 LGHNA and CDR2 YNFKEQ. The CDR3 sequence: CASSHPDRSNGEAFF. The CDR3 nucleotides read TGTGCCAGCAGCCACCCCGACAGGAGTAATGGTGAAGCTTTCTTT.

V gene TRBV19 combines with J gene TRBJ1-4; a weak D match, TRBD1 (6 bases). Germline loops: CDR1 LNHDA, CDR2 SQIVND (reference sequence). The CDR3 is made up of 15 amino acids. Trimming stripped 5 bases from V and 4 bases from J, with 14 bases between. As DNA, the CDR3 is TGTGCCAGTAGTCTCCGAGACAGGAATAATGAAAAACTGTTTTTT. It codes for CASSLRDRNNEKLFF.

CDR3 DNA sequence: TGCAGCGCCCACCTTGGTAGTAAGGGCTACACCTTC. Amino acid sequence: CSAHLGSKGYTF. The V call is TRBV29-1, the J call TRBJ1-2; D is ambiguous. This CDR3 has 12 amino acids. The germline V gene encodes CDR1 SQVTM and CDR2 ANQGSEA. The V end was cut by 7 bases, the J end by 8 bases, with 17 bases between.

This rearrangement joins TRBV15 to TRBJ1-5, with a weak D call TRBD1 (5 bases). The germline V gene has CDR1 LNHNV and CDR2 YYDKDF (reference sequence). Deletions cut 1 base from V and 0 bases from J, with 10 bases between. CDR3 length equals 16 residues. CDR3 nucleotide sequence: TGTGCCACCAGCAGAGTCGGGGGGTATAGCAATCAGCCCCAGCATTTT. It specifies CATSRVGGYSNQPQHF.